The 5 T cell receptor beta chains presented below share a single source sample, sequenced in a study of T cells in Graves' hyperthyroidism and ophthalmopathy. From RNA transcripts, TCR beta CDR3 regions were amplified. In the first-round RT-PCR of the TCR CDR3, the HTBI primer set was used. One entry per CDR3 protein, called by TCRdb with MiXCR from the multiplex PCR reads. The table lists roughly 300,000 distinct CDR3 sequences, about 18% of them singletons, with around 47% in the top ten. The material sequenced was blood. All receptors come from a woman between 45 and 65 years old with Graves' hyperthyroidism.

In this sample, this clonotype turned up a few times. The rearrangement links TRBV18 to TRBJ1-5; the D gene is possibly TRBD1 (5 bases). The CDR3 is 15 amino acids. CDR1 and CDR2 from the germline V gene are KGHSH and LQKENI. V lost 3 bases, J lost 1 base, and 10 bases lay in between. The DNA for the CDR3 is TGTGCCAGCTCACCTCTAGAGGGGAGCAATCAGCCCCAGCATTTT. Its protein product is CASSPLEGSNQPQHF.

This clonotype has just a few counts. The chain employs TRBV27 and TRBJ1-1; D is uncertain. The CDR3 is 14 residues long. Trimming left V 5 bases short and J 8 bases short, with 18 bases between. Germline V gives CDR1 MNHEY, CDR2 SMNVEV (reference sequence). As DNA, the CDR3 is TGTGCCAGCAGTCCTCTCGCAGCCCCTCTAGAAGCTTTCTTT. Translating gives CASSPLAAPLEAFF.

This clonotype was counted a few times. V gene TRBV18 combines with J gene TRBJ1-1, with TRBD1 matching 8 bases. Trimming took 6 bases from V and 4 from J; bases not matched to a gene: 7. Germline V gene data show CDR1 as KGHSH and CDR2 as LQKENI. The CDR3 loop spans 14 amino acids. The CDR3 DNA is TGTGCCAGCTCCCCAGGGGGCGCGGGCACTGAAGCTTTCTTT. Amino acid sequence: CASSPGGAGTEAFF. Complete variable domain (other parts from reference TRBV18 and TRBJ1-1): NAGVMQNPRHLVRRRGQEARLRCSPMKGHSHVYWYRQLPEEGLKFMVYLQKENIIDESGMPKERFSAEFPKEGPSILRIQQVVRGDSAAYFCASSPGGAGTEAFFGQGTRLTVV.

This clonotype was found many times. V and J are TRBV12-3 or TRBV12-4 and TRBJ2-2; 9 positions match TRBD2. CDR3 length: 15 amino acids. Trimming took 8 bases from V and 8 from J; bases not matched to a gene: 12. The CDR3 region has the DNA TGTGCCAGCGGGAAATATAGCGGGAGAGTAGGGGAGCTGTTTTTT. It specifies CASGKYSGRVGELFF.

This clonotype was counted at least ten times. V usage is TRBV2 and J usage is TRBJ2-1; TRBD2 matches 9 bases. Germline CDR1 SNHLY, CDR2 FYNNEI. This CDR3 is 15 amino acids long. V was clipped by 2 bases and J by 5 bases; unmatched bases: 4. In nucleotides, the CDR3 is TGTGCCAGCAGTGAAAGGCTAGCGGGGCACAATGAGCAGTTCTTC. Protein: CASSERLAGHNEQFF.